The text below deals with one TCR beta chain. V lost 6 bases and J lost 2; bases outside the gene matches: 9. There are 16 residues in the CDR3. Germline CDR1 LNHDA, CDR2 SQIVND (reference sequence). The sample originates from a study of blood T cell repertoires in COVID-19. Study-level information: In each case, the material was cDNA or gDNA derived from T cells, B-cell-depleted T cells, or PBMCs.

Per the original data handling: Amplification of reference gene primers provided the estimated nucleated cell counts. Assay used: immunoSEQ multiplex PCR; TCRdb lists only in-frame clones, some missing. From that table come the V and J calls and clone size; the DNA was used to work out D and trimming. The data hold 110,000 to 150,000 clones, with under 85% observed a single time. This receptor was obtained from a woman of 80 years or more in a cohort sampled during active or convalescent COVID-19. Sequencing was done on a sample of peripheral blood. The chain couples TRBV19 to TRBJ2-7; TRBD2 matches at 11 bases. The CDR3 region is CASRNSGTSGAYEQYF. CDR3 sequence (DNA): TGTGCCAGTAGAAACTCCGGGACTAGCGGCGCCTACGAGCAGTACTTC.